This passage covers 9 T cell receptor beta chains from one sample sequenced in a study of CD8 T cells in ankylosing spondylitis. General study findings and limits: Characteristic of ankylosing spondylitis blood, it appeared, was a TCR beta motif comprising several highly homologous variants.

TCRdb reprocessed the 5' RACE reads via MiXCR and lists one record per CDR3 protein. The table includes over 450,000 distinct CDR3 sequences, about an eighth detected once. Their antigen targets remain unknown. Sequenced material: blood, either unsorted or a sorted T cell fraction (not recorded which). These receptor sequences come from a male donor with ankylosing spondylitis.

V is TRBV12-3 or TRBV12-4 and J is TRBJ2-3; D ambiguous. The V gene lost 5 bases and the J gene lost 3 bases, with 15 bases spanning the gap. The CDR3 consists of 15 residues. CDR3 loop: CASSRAARETDTQYF. The CDR3 DNA sequence: TGTGCCAGCAGTCGCGCGGCTAGAGAGACAGATACGCAGTATTTT.

The J gene is TRBJ1-6, the V gene TRBV5-1; D is perhaps TRBD1 (5 bases). V was pared by 1 base and J by 7 bases, with 12 bases between. In germline, CDR1 is SGHRS, CDR2 YFSETQ. CDR3 length: 15 residues. CDR3 bases: TGCGCCAGCAGCTTGACGGCCAGGGAGAATTCACCCCTCCACTTT. It specifies CASSLTARENSPLHF.

The chain has TRBV28 and TRBJ1-5; D possibly corresponds to TRBD1 (6 bases). The germline CDR1 and CDR2 sequences are MDHEN and SYDVKM. V was shortened by 2 bases and J by 7 bases, with 18 bases between the two germline ends. The CDR3 is made up of 16 amino acids. Here the CDR3 DNA reads TGTGCCAGCAGTTTAGATCTAAAGCGTAGGGGGCAGCCCCAGCATTTT. Translation gives CASSLDLKRRGQPQHF.

This clonotype was found many times. The chain is built from TRBV4-2 and TRBJ2-1; 11 bases are shared with TRBD2. The CDR3 sequence is 16 residues long. The germline gives CDR1 LGHNA, CDR2 YNFKEQ. V shed 3 bases and J 7 bases; nucleotides not matched to a gene: 8. The CDR3, as DNA: TGTGCCAGCAGCCAGAGTACTAGCGGGAGTGAGAATGAGCAGTTCTTC. As protein: CASSQSTSGSENEQFF.

In this sample, this clonotype turned up a few times. The V and J genes are TRBV20-1 and TRBJ1-5, with 8 bases that match TRBD1. The CDR3 length is 13 residues. Germline V lookup: CDR1 DFQATT, CDR2 SNEGSKA (reference sequence). CDR3 in DNA: TGCAGCCAAGGACAGGGAGGCAATCAGCCCCAGCATTTT. Protein sequence: CSQGQGGNQPQHF.

This clonotype was detected a few times. V usage is TRBV7-7 and J usage is TRBJ1-2; 7 bases align to TRBD1. Trimming at V came to 5 bases and at J to 4 bases, leaving 10 bases not matched to a gene. The CDR3 contains 15 residues. CDR1 and CDR2 from the germline V gene are SSHAT and FNYEAQ (reference sequence). The CDR3 region has the DNA TGTGCCAGCAGCCCCCTAACCGGGACAGTCTATGGCTACACCTTC. Its protein is CASSPLTGTVYGYTF.

This chain joins TRBV7-7 and TRBJ2-7, with 7 bases aligning to TRBD1. The CDR3 runs 15 residues. J lost 6 bases, V lost 4 bases, and 12 bases had no gene match. Germline V lookup: CDR1 SSHAT, CDR2 FNYEAQ (reference sequence). Written as DNA, the CDR3 is TGTGCCAGCAGCTCAAGGGGCCGACAGGGCGGCGAGCAGTACGTC. It is translated as CASSSRGRQGGEQYV.

The J gene is TRBJ2-5, the V gene TRBV20-1; no definite D call. The CDR3 is made up of 14 amino acids. The germline V gene has CDR1 DFQATT and CDR2 SNEGSKA (reference sequence). V shed 0 bases and J shed 0 bases, with 8 bases lying between them. DNA for the CDR3: TGCAGTGCTAGAGATTTCACAGACCAAGAGACCCAGTACTTC. Encoded protein: CSARDFTDQETQYF.

This clonotype has just a few counts. The chain carries TRBV20-1 and TRBJ2-1, with a tentative D call TRBD1 (6 bases). CDR1 is DFQATT and CDR2 is SNEGSKA in the germline V gene (reference sequence). The CDR3 contains 10 residues. The chain's CDR3 is CRLGAAEQFF. The CDR3 DNA sequence: TGCAGGCTGGGGGCCGCGGAGCAGTTCTTC.